The clone carrying this TCR beta chain was found a few times. What it binds is unknown. TCRdb redid the calling of the RT-PCR reads with MiXCR, one entry per CDR3 protein. The sample holds approximately 530,000 distinct CDR3 sequences, roughly 13% seen once. This sample was included in a study of response to subunit inactivated influenza vaccine. Study-wide points: It was the authors' suggestion that each seasonal influenza vaccination recruits few new T cells.

Trimming stripped 11 bases from V and 4 bases from J, with 7 bases between. There are 10 residues in the CDR3. This clonotype originated in a man in his fifties or sixties who received an inactivated influenza vaccine. Specimen: PBMCs from blood, collected 45 days after vaccination. This rearrangement joins TRBV12-3 or TRBV12-4 to TRBJ2-3; D perhaps matches TRBD2 (5 bases). The CDR3 DNA is TGTGCCTCCGGGGCAGATACGCAGTATTTT. It codes for CASGADTQYF.